This T cell receptor (beta chain) was retrieved from a study of PD-1 blockade in classical Hodgkin lymphoma. Study-wide context: Patients in the cohort were put on intravenous nivolumab, 3 mg/kg every 2 weeks. Findings of the study overall: When nivolumab was started under 1 year after ASCT, patients were excluded. The study found that TCR diversity rose significantly by C4D1 in CD4+ but not CD8+ cells.

The germline CDR1 and CDR2 sequences are MNHNS and SASEGT. V was pared by 8 bases and J by 8 bases, with 13 bases between. The CDR3 totals 12 residues. Sequencing used immunoSEQ multiplex PCR; TCRdb keeps in-frame clones, though not all of them. Here the sample spans more than 90,000 clones, more than 80% being singletons. Brentuximab vedotin exposure varied, and every patient relapsed after autologous stem cell transplantation. This clone was seen just once. The antigen remains undetermined. The chain recombines TRBV6-1 with TRBJ2-1, with D possibly being TRBD2 (5 bases). This TCR came from a human donor with classical Hodgkin lymphoma. The sequences come from peripheral blood mononuclear cells (PBMCs), collected before the second cycle of nivolumab. The CDR3 reads CASRVGVYEQFF. DNA for the CDR3: TGTGCCAGCCGAGTGGGAGTTTATGAGCAGTTCTTC.